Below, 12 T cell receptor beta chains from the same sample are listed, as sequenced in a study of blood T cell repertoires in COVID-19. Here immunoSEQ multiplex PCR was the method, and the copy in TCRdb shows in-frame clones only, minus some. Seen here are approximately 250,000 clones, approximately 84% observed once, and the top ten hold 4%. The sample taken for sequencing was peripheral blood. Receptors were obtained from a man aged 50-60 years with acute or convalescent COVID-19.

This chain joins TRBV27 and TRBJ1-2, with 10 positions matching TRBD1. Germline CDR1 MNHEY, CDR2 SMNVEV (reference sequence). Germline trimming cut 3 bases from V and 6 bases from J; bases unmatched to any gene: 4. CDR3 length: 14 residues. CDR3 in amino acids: CASSFGGTGDGYTF. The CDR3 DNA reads TGTGCCAGCAGTTTTGGCGGGACAGGGGATGGCTACACCTTC.

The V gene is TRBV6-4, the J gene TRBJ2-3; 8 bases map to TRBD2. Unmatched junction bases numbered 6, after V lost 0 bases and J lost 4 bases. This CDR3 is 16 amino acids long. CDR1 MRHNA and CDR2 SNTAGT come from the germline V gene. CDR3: CASSDSAGGGADTQYF. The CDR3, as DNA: TGTGCCAGCAGTGACTCTGCGGGAGGTGGGGCAGATACGCAGTATTTT.

CDR3 DNA sequence: TGTGCCAGCAGTTACACGGGGGGAGCCGGGGAGCTGTTTTTT. Translating it yields CASSYTGGAGELFF. The chain combines TRBV6-6 with TRBJ2-2; 7 bases fit TRBD2. CDR1 and CDR2 (germline): MNHNY, SVGAGI (reference sequence). J was trimmed by 6 bases and V by 2 bases; bases with no gene match: 3. CDR3 length: 14 amino acids.

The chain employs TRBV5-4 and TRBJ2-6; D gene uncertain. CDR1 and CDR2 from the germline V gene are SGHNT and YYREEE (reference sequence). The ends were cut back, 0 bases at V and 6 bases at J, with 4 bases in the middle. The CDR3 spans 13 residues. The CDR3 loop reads CASSLGQANVLTF. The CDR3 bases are TGTGCCAGCAGCTTGGGACAGGCCAACGTCCTGACTTTC.

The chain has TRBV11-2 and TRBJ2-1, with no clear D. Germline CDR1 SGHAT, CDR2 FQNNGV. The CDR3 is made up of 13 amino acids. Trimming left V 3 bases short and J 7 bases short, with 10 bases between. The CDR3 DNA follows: TGTGCCAGCAGCTTGAGCTACTTGAATGAGCAGTTCTTC. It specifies CASSLSYLNEQFF.

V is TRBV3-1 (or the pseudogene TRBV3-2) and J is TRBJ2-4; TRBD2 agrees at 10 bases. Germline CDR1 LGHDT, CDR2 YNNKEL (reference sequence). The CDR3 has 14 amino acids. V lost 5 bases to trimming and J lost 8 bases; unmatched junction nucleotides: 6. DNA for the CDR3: TGTGCCAGCAGCACAGGGACTAGCGCGGACATTCAGTACTTC. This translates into CASSTGTSADIQYF.

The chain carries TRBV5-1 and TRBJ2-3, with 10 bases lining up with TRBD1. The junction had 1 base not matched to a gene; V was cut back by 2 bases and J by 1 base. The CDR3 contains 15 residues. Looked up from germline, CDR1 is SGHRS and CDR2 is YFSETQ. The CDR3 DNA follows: TGCGCCAGCAGCTTCGGGACAGGGGGCACAGATACGCAGTATTTT. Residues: CASSFGTGGTDTQYF.

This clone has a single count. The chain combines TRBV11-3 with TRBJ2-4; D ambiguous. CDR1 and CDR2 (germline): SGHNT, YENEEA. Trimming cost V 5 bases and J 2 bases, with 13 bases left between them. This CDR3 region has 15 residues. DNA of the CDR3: TGTGCCAGCAGCGTGGGCCTTCGGACCAAAAACATTCAGTACTTC. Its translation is CASSVGLRTKNIQYF.

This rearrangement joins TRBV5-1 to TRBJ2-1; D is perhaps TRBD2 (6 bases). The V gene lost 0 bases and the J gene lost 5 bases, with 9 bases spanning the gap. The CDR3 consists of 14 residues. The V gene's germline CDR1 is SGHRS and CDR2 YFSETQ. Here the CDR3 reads CASSLVAANNEQFF. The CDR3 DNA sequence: TGCGCCAGCAGCTTGGTAGCGGCCAACAATGAGCAGTTCTTC.

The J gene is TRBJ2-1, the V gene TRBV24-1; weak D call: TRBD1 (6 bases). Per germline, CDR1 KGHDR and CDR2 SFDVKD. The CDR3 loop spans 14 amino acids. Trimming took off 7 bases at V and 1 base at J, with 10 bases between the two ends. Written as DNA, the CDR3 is TGTGCCACCAGCCCGACAGGTTCCTACAATGAGCAGTTCTTC. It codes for CATSPTGSYNEQFF.

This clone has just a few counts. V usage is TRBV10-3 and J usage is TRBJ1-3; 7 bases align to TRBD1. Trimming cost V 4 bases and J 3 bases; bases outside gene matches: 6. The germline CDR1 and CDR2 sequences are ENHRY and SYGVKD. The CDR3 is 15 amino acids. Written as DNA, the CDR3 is TGTGCCATCAGTGGACAGGGTTTATATGGAAACACCATATATTTT. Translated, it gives CAISGQGLYGNTIYF.

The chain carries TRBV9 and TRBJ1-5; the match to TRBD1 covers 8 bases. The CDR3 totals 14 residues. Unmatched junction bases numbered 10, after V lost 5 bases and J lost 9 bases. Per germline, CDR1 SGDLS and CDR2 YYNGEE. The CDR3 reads CASSPGTGHRPQHF. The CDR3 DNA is TGTGCCAGCAGTCCAGGGACAGGTCATCGGCCCCAGCATTTT.